Following are 25 T cell receptor beta chains from one sample sequenced in a study of blood T cell repertoires in COVID-19. Libraries were prepared by immunoSEQ multiplex PCR; TCRdb keeps only in-frame clonotypes and omits some of them. Of 71,000 or so clones listed, 82% are singletons. Sequencing input: peripheral blood. The receptor set was obtained from a man in his forties or fifties with acute or convalescent COVID-19.

This clone was observed a handful of times. The chain carries TRBV12-3 or TRBV12-4 and TRBJ1-2; tentative D call: TRBD1 (6 bases). V lost 5 bases to trimming and J lost 4 bases, with 11 bases between them. This CDR3 comprises 13 residues. The CDR3 coding sequence is TGTGCCAGCAGTATACAGGACAGCTATGGCTACACCTTC. As protein: CASSIQDSYGYTF.

The gene calls are TRBV7-2 and TRBJ2-7, with D possibly being TRBD2 (6 bases). V gave up 7 bases and J gave up 9 bases, with 19 bases separating them. Germline CDR1 reads SGHTA; CDR2 reads FQGNSA. The CDR3 is made up of 13 amino acids. CDR3 DNA sequence: TGTGCCAGCACCGCCGGAGGGTTCCTAGGGCAGTACTTC. Amino acid sequence: CASTAGGFLGQYF.

The chain links TRBV30 to TRBJ2-1; no firm D call. Germline CDR1 GTSNPN, CDR2 SVGIG (reference sequence). Trimming removed 3 bases from V and 7 bases from J, with 7 bases in between. This CDR3 contains 11 residues. Here the CDR3 DNA reads TGTGCCTGGAGGGAGTGGAATGAGCAGTTCTTC. Residues: CAWREWNEQFF.

The rearrangement links TRBV12-3 or TRBV12-4 to TRBJ2-1, with D unclear. Trimming pared 6 bases from V and 3 bases from J, leaving 3 bases between. The length of the CDR3 is 11 residues. The CDR3 loop is CASSGYNEQFF. The CDR3 nucleotides are TGTGCCAGCAGCGGCTACAATGAGCAGTTCTTC.

The J gene is TRBJ2-1, the V gene TRBV10-3; 7 nucleotides match TRBD1. V trimming: 10 bases; J trimming: 7 bases; junction bases outside the gene matches: 10. Germline V gene data show CDR1 as ENHRY and CDR2 as SYGVKD. The CDR3 spans 13 residues. Here the CDR3 reads CASRTGAENEQFF. CDR3 nucleotides: TGTGCCAGTCGTACAGGGGCGGAAAATGAGCAGTTCTTC.

The chain employs TRBV7-2 and TRBJ1-2, with D unresolved. Trimming cost V 2 bases and J 1 base, with 14 bases left between them. Germline V lookup: CDR1 SGHTA, CDR2 FQGNSA. The CDR3 contains 16 residues. The CDR3 nucleotides are TGTGCCAGCAGCTTAATGTCATCACAGAATAACTATGGCTACACCTTC. Residues: CASSLMSSQNNYGYTF.

The V gene is TRBV19, the J gene TRBJ1-6; 7 nucleotides match TRBD1. The CDR3 consists of 14 residues. V gave up 3 bases and J gave up 9 bases; unmatched junction bases: 5. From germline, CDR1 is LNHDA and CDR2 SQIVND (reference sequence). DNA for the CDR3: TGTGCCAGTAGTATGGGCAGGGGGACTTCACCCCTCCACTTT. Protein: CASSMGRGTSPLHF.

This sequence joins TRBV11-2 and TRBJ2-3; 15 bases fit TRBD2. This CDR3 is 18 amino acids long. Germline CDR1 SGHAT, CDR2 FQNNGV. V trimming: 1 base; J trimming: 3 bases; junction bases outside the gene matches: 5. CDR3 nucleotide sequence: TGTGCCAGCAGCTTAGGAGGACTAGCGGGAGGGCAGACAGATACGCAGTATTTT. Its translation is CASSLGGLAGGQTDTQYF. The whole variable domain, remainder taken from reference TRBV11-2 and TRBJ2-3, is EAGVAQSPRYKIIEKRQSVAFWCNPISGHATLYWYQQILGQGPKLLIQFQNNGVVDDSQLPKDRFSAERLKGVDSTLKIQPAKLEDSAVYLCASSLGGLAGGQTDTQYFGPGTRLTVL.

This clone appeared a single time. The rearrangement joins TRBV6-5 to TRBJ1-2; 10 bases line up with TRBD1. Per germline, CDR1 MNHEY and CDR2 SVGAGI. With 2 bases clipped from V and 1 base from J, the junction kept 1 base outside the gene matches. This CDR3 has 15 amino acids. This CDR3 is CASSYRDRGNYGYTF. CDR3 bases: TGTGCCAGCAGTTACCGGGACAGGGGTAACTATGGCTACACCTTC.

The rearrangement links TRBV11-2 to TRBJ2-2, with D possibly being TRBD2 (6 bases). Germline V gene data show CDR1 as SGHAT and CDR2 as FQNNGV. CDR3 length: 15 amino acids. The V gene lost 5 bases and the J gene lost 6 bases, with 16 bases spanning the gap. The CDR3 coding sequence is TGTGCCAGCAGCCCCGACCGCTCTAGCGCCGGGGAGCTGTTTTTT. Translation gives CASSPDRSSAGELFF. Looking up the rest from reference TRBV11-2 and TRBJ2-2 gives the full variable domain: EAGVAQSPRYKIIEKRQSVAFWCNPISGHATLYWYQQILGQGPKLLIQFQNNGVVDDSQLPKDRFSAERLKGVDSTLKIQPAKLEDSAVYLCASSPDRSSAGELFFGEGSRLTVL.

This clone was observed a single time. This chain uses TRBV9 with TRBJ2-3; D not resolved. The CDR3 runs to 14 residues. The V and J ends lost 2 bases and 0 bases respectively, with 7 bases between them. Per the germline V gene, CDR1 is SGDLS and CDR2 is YYNGEE. CDR3 loop: CASSVTGSTDTQYF. The CDR3, as DNA: TGTGCCAGCAGCGTCACCGGGAGCACAGATACGCAGTATTTT.

J is TRBJ2-7 and V is TRBV7-9; D might be TRBD2 (5 bases). This CDR3 is 13 amino acids long. Germline V gene sequence: CDR1 SEHNR, CDR2 FQNEAQ (reference sequence). V gave up 8 bases and J gave up 0 bases, with 11 bases separating them. The CDR3 DNA reads TGTGCCAGCGGGAGCCAGTACTCCTACGAGCAGTACTTC. This translates into CASGSQYSYEQYF.

The V gene is TRBV6-1, the J gene TRBJ1-2; D may be TRBD1 (5 bases). CDR3 length: 13 amino acids. The V end lost 0 bases, the J end lost 8 bases, and 10 bases lay between the germline ends. Germline CDR1 and CDR2: MNHNS and SASEGT. CDR3 DNA: TGTGCCAGCAGTGAAGCTGGGACTGCGGGCTACACCTTC. Protein sequence: CASSEAGTAGYTF.

This chain links TRBV6-6 with TRBJ1-1; TRBD1 is a possible D gene (6 bases). The CDR3 has 12 residues. V dropped 10 bases and J dropped 3 bases, with 12 bases sitting between them. Germline loops: CDR1 MNHNY, CDR2 SVGAGI (reference sequence). The CDR3 DNA is TGTGCCACCGGGAAGGGGGACACTGAAGCTTTCTTT. This sequence encodes CATGKGDTEAFF.

The rearrangement uses TRBV30 and TRBJ2-5; TRBD1 might be the D (6 bases). The V gene's germline CDR1 is GTSNPN and CDR2 SVGIG (reference sequence). V was shortened by 7 bases and J by 0 bases, with 9 bases between the two germline ends. The CDR3 is 12 amino acids. CDR3 sequence (DNA): TGTGCCTCTGGACAGAACCAAGAGACCCAGTACTTC. Translating gives CASGQNQETQYF.

CDR3: CASNRQLSGADTQYF. The CDR3 region has the DNA TGCGCCAGCAACAGACAGTTATCGGGCGCCGATACGCAGTATTTT. The gene calls are TRBV5-1 and TRBJ2-3; D perhaps matches TRBD1 (5 bases). Trimming took off 6 bases at V and 6 bases at J, with 20 bases between the two ends. The CDR3 has 15 amino acids. Looked up from germline, CDR1 is SGHRS and CDR2 is YFSETQ.

CDR3 in amino acids: CATTGGARTEAFF. For the CDR3, the DNA is TGTGCCACCACCGGGGGGGCGAGAACTGAAGCTTTCTTT. The rearrangement joins TRBV15 to TRBJ1-1, with D tentatively TRBD1 (6 bases). Trimming removed 7 bases from V and 5 bases from J, with 14 bases in between. This CDR3 comprises 13 residues. Germline V lookup: CDR1 LNHNV, CDR2 YYDKDF (reference sequence). The whole variable domain, remainder taken from reference TRBV15 and TRBJ1-1, is DAMVIQNPRYQVTQFGKPVTLSCSQTLNHNVMYWYQQKSSQAPKLLFHYYDKDFNNEADTPDNFQSRRPNTSFCFLDIRSPGLGDTAMYLCATTGGARTEAFFGQGTRLTVV.

This clone is a singleton in its sample. The rearrangement links TRBV9 to TRBJ2-1; 13 bases map to TRBD2. The junction had 5 bases not matched to a gene; V was cut back by 0 bases and J by 8 bases. CDR1 and CDR2 (germline): SGDLS, YYNGEE. CDR3 length equals 16 residues. CDR3 sequence: CASSVGTSGSIDEQFF. As DNA, the CDR3 is TGTGCCAGCAGCGTAGGGACTAGCGGGAGTATAGATGAGCAGTTCTTC.

The chain links TRBV15 to TRBJ1-1; D ambiguous. This CDR3 region has 15 residues. Trimming shortened V by 3 bases and J by 1 base, and 12 bases separated the two germline ends. Germline CDR1 is LNHNV and CDR2 is YYDKDF (reference sequence). CDR3 bases: TGTGCCACCAGCAGGTTCCGTGGGAGGAACACTGAAGCTTTCTTT. It specifies CATSRFRGRNTEAFF.

This chain links TRBV29-1 with TRBJ2-7, with D possibly matching TRBD2 (6 bases). With 4 bases removed from V and 0 bases from J, the gap between germline ends came to 10 bases. CDR3 size: 13 residues. The germline gives CDR1 SQVTM, CDR2 ANQGSEA. The CDR3 sequence: CSVVSGPSYEQYF. For the CDR3, the DNA is TGCAGCGTTGTTAGCGGTCCCTCCTACGAGCAGTACTTC.

The rearrangement links TRBV12-3 or TRBV12-4 to TRBJ2-2; D remains ambiguous. The V end was cut by 2 bases, the J end by 3 bases, with 4 bases between. CDR3 length: 13 residues. CDR3 residues: CASSLRDTGELFF. The CDR3 coding sequence is TGTGCCAGCAGTTTACGGGACACCGGGGAGCTGTTTTTT.

The rearrangement uses TRBV6-5 and TRBJ1-3; 8 bases align to TRBD1. Germline CDR1 and CDR2: MNHEY and SVGAGI. V trimming: 5 bases; J trimming: 4 bases; junction bases outside the gene matches: 7. The CDR3 is 15 amino acids. The CDR3 DNA is TGTGCCAGCAGTCGGACAGGGACGTCCGGAAACACCATATATTTT. Translating it yields CASSRTGTSGNTIYF.

The rearrangement joins TRBV5-1 to TRBJ2-3; a possible D gene is TRBD2 (5 bases). This CDR3 comprises 14 residues. Deletions cut 0 bases from V and 0 bases from J, with 5 bases between. Germline loops: CDR1 SGHRS, CDR2 YFSETQ. The CDR3 region has the DNA TGCGCCAGCAGCTTGGCGGGAAGCACAGATACGCAGTATTTT. Its protein product is CASSLAGSTDTQYF.

On this clone itself: One end of the junction is discordant with germline, which a read error may explain. J is TRBJ2-2 and V is TRBV5-6; TRBD2 is a possible D gene (6 bases). CDR3 length equals 14 residues. Looked up from germline, CDR1 is SGHDT and CDR2 is YYEEEE. The CDR3 DNA reads TGTGCCAGCAGTTTGGGACTGACTGACGGGGAGCTGTTTTTT. It encodes CASSLGLTDGELFF. The full variable domain, with the rest looked up from reference TRBV5-6 and TRBJ2-2, is DAGVTQSPTHLIKTRGQQVTLRCSPKSGHDTVSWYQQALGQGPQFIFQYYEEEERQRGNFPDRFSGHQFPNYSSELNVNALLLGDSALYLCASSLGLTDGELFFGEGSRLTVL.

V and J are TRBV3-1 (or the pseudogene TRBV3-2) and TRBJ2-7; 7 bases line up with TRBD1. The trim removed 4 bases at V and 6 bases at J, leaving 3 bases unmatched. Germline CDR1 reads LGHDT; CDR2 reads YNNKEL (reference sequence). This CDR3 has 12 amino acids. The CDR3 DNA is TGTGCCAGCAGCCTCCGGGACAGCGAGCAGTACTTC. Its translation: CASSLRDSEQYF.